A selection of T cell receptor beta chains follows, all from one sample in a study of Ad26.COV2.S vaccination and SARS-CoV-2 variants. Only in-frame clones appear in the TCRdb table, and some are missing; sequencing was by immunoSEQ multiplex PCR. The sample contains 350,000 to 550,000 clones, nearly 90% of which appear only once. Source: peripheral blood, taken in a trial of Ad26.COV2.S vaccine versus placebo. The source is a person between 18 and 60 years old who received the Ad26.COV2.S COVID-19 vaccine or a placebo. CDR3s include the opening cysteine and the closing phenylalanine or tryptophan. A D gene is named only where the DNA matches it firmly. The listing skips clone size in some rows; elsewhere it reads once, few, many or a size class.

V	length	size	J	D	CDR3	DNA
TRBV9	14	few	TRBJ1-1	.	CASSRGQMNTEAFF	TGTGCCAGCAGCCGTGGACAGATGAACACTGAAGCTTTCTTT
TRBV4-1	15	.	TRBJ2-7	.	CASSQEPQGRYEQYF	TGCGCCAGCAGCCAAGAGCCCCAGGGGAGGTACGAGCAGTACTTC
TRBV29-1	15	.	TRBJ1-2	.	CSVLTRTSRDYGYTF	TGCAGCGTGTTGACCAGGACTTCCCGGGACTATGGCTACACCTTC
TRBV5-4	15	few	TRBJ2-5	.	CASSLIEDLQETQYF	TGTGCCAGCAGCTTGATAGAGGACCTCCAAGAGACCCAGTACTTC
TRBV5-1	13	once	TRBJ2-7	TRBD1	CASSLGGTGEQYF	TGCGCCAGCAGCTTGGGAGGGACAGGCGAGCAGTACTTC
TRBV20-1	11	.	TRBJ2-1	.	CSAREGALQFF	TGCAGTGCTAGAGAGGGGGCCTTGCAGTTCTTC
TRBV5-1	16	.	TRBJ1-3	.	CASSLEGWDHGNTIYF	TGCGCCAGCAGCTTGGAGGGGTGGGACCATGGAAACACCATATATTTT
TRBV19	15	few	TRBJ2-1	TRBD2	CASSTAGEGYNEQFF	TGTGCCAGTAGTACAGCGGGAGAGGGTTACAATGAGCAGTTCTTC
TRBV27	14	.	TRBJ2-2	.	CASSPDRYTGELFF	TGTGCCAGCAGTCCCGACAGATACACCGGGGAGCTGTTTTTT
TRBV7-2	14	.	TRBJ2-7	.	CASNGWGAMDEQYF	TGTGCCAGCAACGGGTGGGGGGCGATGGACGAGCAGTACTTC
TRBV7-9	13	.	TRBJ1-1	.	CASSLGQNTEAFF	TGTGCCAGCAGCCTGGGACAGAACACTGAAGCTTTCTTT
TRBV7-8	19	.	TRBJ2-1	.	CASSLAMVSSAPSYNEQFF	TGTGCCAGCAGCTTAGCTATGGTTTCTAGCGCCCCCTCCTACAATGAGCAGTTCTTC
TRBV5-1	16	.	TRBJ1-5	.	CASSLFPGMGNQPQHF	TGCGCCAGCAGCTTGTTTCCGGGGATGGGGAATCAGCCCCAGCATTTT
TRBV5-1	16	.	TRBJ2-1	TRBD1	CASSRTGTDLNNEQFF	TGCGCCAGCAGCCGAACCGGGACAGACTTAAACAATGAGCAGTTCTTC
TRBV12-5	15	.	TRBJ2-3	.	CASRDENLVADTQYF	TGTGCTAGTCGGGACGAAAACCTTGTGGCAGATACGCAGTATTTT
TRBV4-3	15	.	TRBJ2-2	.	CASSQRGRNTGELFF	TGCGCCAGCAGCCAAAGGGGCAGGAACACCGGGGAGCTGTTTTTT
TRBV28	15	.	TRBJ1-5	.	CASSPRGRSNQPQHF	TGTGCCAGCAGTCCCCGGGGCAGGAGCAATCAGCCCCAGCATTTT
TRBV9	14	.	TRBJ1-1	.	CASSVEPKNTEAFF	TGTGCCAGCAGCGTAGAGCCAAAGAACACTGAAGCTTTCTTT